Below are 21 T cell receptor beta chains sequenced from a single sample in a study of T cell repertoires in cytomegalovirus infection. One entry per CDR3 protein results from TCRdb running MiXCR on the reads. The table records approximately 120,000 distinct CDR3 sequences, around 30% of them present only once. These TCRs' antigens remain unknown. Specimen: CD8+ T cells from cultured PBMCs, collected from culture after CMV antigen stimulation. The receptors stem from a human donor in good health (CMV status not recorded). Some clones in this sample may be carry-over from other donors' samples.

The chain has TRBV5-6 and TRBJ2-1; 7 bases line up with TRBD1. J lost 5 bases, V lost 4 bases, and 12 bases had no gene match. This CDR3 region has 16 residues. CDR1 is SGHDT, CDR2 YYEEEE, per germline. The CDR3 is CASSRYFPGQNNEQFF. The CDR3 DNA follows: TGTGCCAGCAGCCGGTACTTCCCGGGACAGAACAATGAGCAGTTCTTC.

Points on this clonotype: The DNA is left out, because the CDR3 cannot be placed on it with certainty; the CDR3 is given as TCRdb lists it. The gene calls are TRBV7-5 and TRBJ2-5; TRBD2 is the table's D call and was not checked against the DNA. TRBV7-5 is annotated as a pseudogene. Both ends counted, the CDR3 spans 19 residues. This CDR3 is CISVPEAPRTSGGAETQYF.

A few counts support this clonotype. The J gene is TRBJ2-1, the V gene TRBV7-2, with 8 bases identical to TRBD1. The CDR3 totals 20 residues. V trimming: 5 bases; J trimming: 0 bases; junction bases outside the gene matches: 18. CDR1 is SGHTA, CDR2 FQGNSA, per germline. The CDR3 loop reads CASSTRGGTGGFNSYNEQFF. DNA of the CDR3: TGTGCCAGCAGCACTAGAGGGGGGACAGGAGGATTCAACTCCTACAATGAGCAGTTCTTC.

V gene TRBV7-6 combines with J gene TRBJ1-5; 7 bases are a match to TRBD1. Per germline, CDR1 SGHVS and CDR2 FNYEAQ. This CDR3 has 17 amino acids. V trimming: 5 bases; J trimming: 5 bases; junction bases outside the gene matches: 15. The CDR3 loop is CASSTYEQGSEDQPQHF. The CDR3 nucleotides read TGTGCCAGCAGCACATACGAACAGGGGAGCGAGGATCAGCCCCAGCATTTT.

The table lists this clonotype with many counts. The CDR3 DNA sequence: TGCAGTGCTAGAGAAGGGCCCCTCTTTAGGGATGAGCAGTTCTTC. The encoded protein is CSAREGPLFRDEQFF. The chain uses TRBV20-1 and TRBJ2-1, with D unclear. CDR3 length: 15 amino acids. Germline CDR1 is DFQATT and CDR2 is SNEGSKA (reference sequence). With 0 bases removed from V and 8 bases from J, the gap between germline ends came to 17 bases.

The rearrangement joins TRBV12-3 or TRBV12-4 to TRBJ1-1; D gene unclear. The CDR3 length is 13 residues. The germline V and J ends were trimmed by 1 base and 4 bases, with 7 bases remaining between them. The CDR3 bases are TGTGCCAGCAGTTTAGGGGTATCCACTGAAGCTTTCTTT. Its translation: CASSLGVSTEAFF.

This chain uses TRBV11-2 with TRBJ1-6, with D possibly being TRBD1 (5 bases). Germline V gene data show CDR1 as SGHAT and CDR2 as FQNNGV. V gave up 4 bases and J gave up 9 bases, with 10 bases separating them. CDR3 length: 13 residues. The CDR3 sequence is CASSSWTPSPLHF. DNA for the CDR3: TGTGCCAGCAGCTCTTGGACACCTTCACCCCTCCACTTT.

This clonotype was picked up many times. The chain combines TRBV7-2 with TRBJ1-1; no definite D call. V was trimmed by 2 bases and J by 3 bases, leaving 10 bases between them. CDR3 size: 14 residues. The germline V gene has CDR1 SGHTA and CDR2 FQGNSA. CDR3 nucleotide sequence: TGTGCCAGCAGCTTACGTGATCACTACACTGAAGCTTTCTTT. This translates into CASSLRDHYTEAFF. Full variable domain (rest looked up from reference TRBV7-2 and TRBJ1-1): GAGVSQSPSNKVTEKGKDVELRCDPISGHTALYWYRQSLGQGLEFLIYFQGNSAPDKSGLPSDRFSAERTGGSVSTLTIQRTQQEDSAVYLCASSLRDHYTEAFFGQGTRLTVV.

This clonotype came up many times. V and J are TRBV7-6 and TRBJ1-2, with D unclear. This CDR3 spans 13 amino acids. Germline V gene sequence: CDR1 SGHVS, CDR2 FNYEAQ. V lost 5 bases and J lost 3, with 10 bases in between. DNA of the CDR3: TGTGCCAGCAGCCCCGGGGTCCACTATGGCTACACCTTC. This codes for CASSPGVHYGYTF.

J is TRBJ2-7 and V is TRBV7-8; tentative D call: TRBD1 (5 bases). V dropped 1 base and J dropped 0 bases, with 19 bases sitting between them. Germline CDR1 SGHVS, CDR2 FQNEAQ. The CDR3 runs 18 residues. CDR3 sequence reads: CASSLDSLTPDNSYEQYF. CDR3 DNA sequence: TGTGCCAGCAGCTTAGACTCCCTAACTCCGGACAACTCCTACGAGCAGTACTTC.

This sequence joins TRBV12-3 or TRBV12-4 and TRBJ2-1; a possible D gene is TRBD2 (6 bases). The V end lost 5 bases, the J end lost 3 bases, and 11 bases lay between the germline ends. This CDR3 spans 14 amino acids. CDR3 sequence reads: CASSAPGLYNEQFF. The DNA for the CDR3 is TGTGCCAGCAGTGCTCCGGGACTCTACAATGAGCAGTTCTTC.

This chain joins TRBV6-6 and TRBJ2-3; 11 bases are shared with TRBD1. Germline loops: CDR1 MNHNY, CDR2 SVGAGI (reference sequence). Trimming cost V 5 bases and J 11 bases; bases outside gene matches: 0. This CDR3 is 11 amino acids long. The CDR3 here is CASSGTGGQYF. The CDR3 DNA reads as TGTGCCAGCAGTGGGACAGGGGGGCAGTATTTT.

J is TRBJ1-5 and V is TRBV23-1, with D possibly TRBD1 on 6 matching bases. TRBV23-1 is sorted into the ORF group, with uncertain function. This CDR3 region has 16 residues. The V end was cut by 0 bases, the J end by 0 bases, with 9 bases between. The CDR3 loop is CASSQSGDNSNQPQHF. CDR3 DNA sequence: TGCGCCAGCAGTCAATCAGGGGACAATAGCAATCAGCCCCAGCATTTT.

This clonotype appeared a few times. The J gene is TRBJ2-7, the V gene TRBV14; 7 bases line up with TRBD2. Trimming removed 5 bases from V and 2 bases from J; junction bases left unmatched: 6. The CDR3 runs to 14 residues. Germline CDR1 and CDR2: SGHDN and FVKESK. Here the CDR3 DNA reads TGTGCCAGCAGCAACTGGGGGGGACCCTACGAGCAGTACTTC. Amino acids: CASSNWGGPYEQYF.

Ten or more counts support this clonotype. V is TRBV7-9 and J is TRBJ2-5; 7 positions agree with TRBD1. CDR1 and CDR2 from the germline V gene are SEHNR and FQNEAQ (reference sequence). The CDR3 has 14 amino acids. After removal of 4 bases from V and 2 bases from J, the junction contained 4 bases not matched to a gene. Here the CDR3 DNA reads TGTGCCAGCAGCTCACCGGGACAGCAAGAGACCCAGTACTTC. Its translation: CASSSPGQQETQYF.

The chain recombines TRBV6-2 or TRBV6-3 with TRBJ2-1; D is perhaps TRBD1 or TRBD2 (6 bases each). V lost 5 bases and J lost 7, with 18 bases in between. The CDR3 extends over 15 amino acids. Germline V gives CDR1 MNHEY, CDR2 SVGEGT. DNA for the CDR3: TGTGCCAGCAGTCCTTCGTGGGGGGCCGAGAATGAGCAGTTCTTC. Amino acids: CASSPSWGAENEQFF.

This clonotype has only a few counts. This chain connects TRBV4-1 to TRBJ2-7, with 9 positions matching TRBD1. The CDR3 length is 16 residues. Germline-derived CDR1 and CDR2 are MGHRA and YSYEKL. With 3 bases clipped from V and 2 bases from J, the junction kept 8 bases outside the gene matches. The CDR3 here is CASSQGGDRVTYEQYF. The CDR3 DNA follows: TGCGCCAGCAGCCAGGGTGGGGACAGGGTTACCTACGAGCAGTACTTC.

This clonotype was observed a handful of times. The chain employs TRBV15 and TRBJ2-7; the D is unclear. V was trimmed by 8 bases and J by 13 bases, leaving 9 bases between them. CDR3 length equals 8 residues. Germline CDR1 and CDR2: LNHNV and YYDKDF (reference sequence). The CDR3 region is CATPSSYF. The CDR3 coding sequence is TGTGCCACCCCTTCCTCCTACTTC.

This clonotype appeared a few times. V is TRBV5-6 and J is TRBJ1-1, with D possibly being TRBD1 (5 bases). CDR1 and CDR2 (germline): SGHDT, YYEEEE. V was clipped by 4 bases and J by 4 bases, with 14 bases between them. This CDR3 contains 14 residues. The CDR3: CASSHPGGTTEAFF. The CDR3 DNA follows: TGTGCCAGCAGCCACCCCGGGGGTACCACTGAAGCTTTCTTT.

The DNA for the CDR3 is TGCAGTGCTCCTAGCGGGGGGGCCGGGGAGGACGAGCAGTACTTC. Protein: CSAPSGGAGEDEQYF. This rearrangement joins TRBV20-1 to TRBJ2-7, with TRBD2 identical over 12 bases. V lost 5 bases and J lost 5; bases outside the gene matches: 10. CDR1 is DFQATT, CDR2 SNEGSKA, per germline (reference sequence). This CDR3 spans 15 amino acids.

This clonotype was counted between two and nine times. The V gene is TRBV7-9, the J gene TRBJ2-5; D tentatively reads TRBD1 or TRBD2 (6 bases each). CDR1 and CDR2 (germline): SEHNR, FQNEAQ (reference sequence). There are 14 residues in the CDR3. The V gene lost 1 base and the J gene lost 2 bases, with 8 bases spanning the gap. This chain's CDR3 is CASSLGGAQETQYF. In DNA form, the CDR3 reads TGTGCCAGCAGCTTAGGGGGGGCTCAAGAGACCCAGTACTTC.